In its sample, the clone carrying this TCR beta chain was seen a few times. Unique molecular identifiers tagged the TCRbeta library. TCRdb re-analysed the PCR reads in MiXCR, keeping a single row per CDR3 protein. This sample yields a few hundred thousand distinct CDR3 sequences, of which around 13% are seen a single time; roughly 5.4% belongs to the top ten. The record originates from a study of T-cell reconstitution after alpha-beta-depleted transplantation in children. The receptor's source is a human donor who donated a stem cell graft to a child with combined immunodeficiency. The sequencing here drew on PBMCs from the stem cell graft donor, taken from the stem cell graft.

CDR3: CASGRGGLVFEQYF. The CDR3 nucleotides read TGTGCCAGCGGCAGGGGCGGGTTGGTTTTCGAGCAGTACTTC. The rearrangement links TRBV12-3 or TRBV12-4 to TRBJ2-7, with D possibly being TRBD1 (6 bases). CDR3 length: 14 amino acids. Trimming pared 8 bases from V and 6 bases from J, leaving 20 bases between.